Each of the 6 T cell receptor beta chains below was sequenced from the same sample in a study of Ad26.COV2.S vaccination and SARS-CoV-2 variants. Indicated treatment: around 19 received Ad26.COV2.S at low or high dose, single or two shots; roughly 5 received placebo; per-sample allocation not given. Samples came from day 63 after the first vaccine or placebo injection. Method: immunoSEQ multiplex PCR; TCRdb's copy keeps in-frame clones and lacks some. In the table there are 300,000 to 400,000 clones, roughly 85% of which are singletons. This sample comprised peripheral blood, obtained in a trial of Ad26.COV2.S vaccine versus placebo. The receptor set was obtained from a person between 18 and 59 years old who received the Ad26.COV2.S COVID-19 vaccine or a placebo.

The chain employs TRBV30 and TRBJ1-2; D perhaps matches TRBD1 (5 bases). The CDR3 has 12 amino acids. V lost 6 bases to trimming and J lost 1 base, with 9 bases between them. Per the germline V gene, CDR1 is GTSNPN and CDR2 is SVGIG (reference sequence). This CDR3 is CACQGNNYGYTF. In DNA form, the CDR3 reads TGTGCCTGCCAGGGTAATAACTATGGCTACACCTTC.

A single count supports this clone. The chain links TRBV3-1 (or the pseudogene TRBV3-2) to TRBJ2-7; D not resolved. CDR1 LGHDT and CDR2 YNNKEL come from the germline V gene (reference sequence). The V gene lost 2 bases and the J gene lost 6 bases, with 14 bases spanning the gap. This CDR3 comprises 14 residues. The CDR3 loop is CASSQLLSVREQYF. As DNA, the CDR3 is TGTGCCAGCAGCCAACTTCTTTCGGTCCGCGAGCAGTACTTC.

This chain links TRBV5-6 with TRBJ1-1; D remains unclear. The CDR3 sequence is 14 residues long. The ends were cut back, 7 bases at V and 0 bases at J, with 13 bases in the middle. The germline gives CDR1 SGHDT, CDR2 YYEEEE. The CDR3 DNA is TGTGCCAGCTTTGCAGGACCAATGAACACTGAAGCTTTCTTT. This encodes CASFAGPMNTEAFF.

V gene TRBV29-1 combines with J gene TRBJ2-3, with TRBD2 matching 12 bases. Germline values: CDR1 SQVTM, CDR2 ANQGSEA. J gave up 4 bases and V 0 bases, and 8 bases lay outside the gene matches. The CDR3 loop spans 17 amino acids. The CDR3 sequence is CSVEDPSASGRADTQYF. The CDR3, as DNA: TGCAGCGTTGAAGATCCATCGGCTAGCGGGAGGGCAGATACGCAGTATTTT.

This chain joins TRBV28 and TRBJ2-5; 13 bases align to TRBD2. This CDR3 contains 18 residues. The J segment lost 2 bases and the V segment lost 6 bases, leaving 12 bases of the junction unmatched. Per germline, CDR1 MDHEN and CDR2 SYDVKM. The CDR3 loop is CASRIRGLAGRGQETQYF. The CDR3 bases are TGTGCCAGCAGAATAAGGGGACTAGCGGGACGAGGACAAGAGACCCAGTACTTC.

V usage is TRBV19 and J usage is TRBJ2-1, with 7 bases that match TRBD2. V was pared by 2 bases and J by 0 bases, with 10 bases of the junction left unmatched. The CDR3 is made up of 18 amino acids. Germline assignment: CDR1 LNHDA and CDR2 SQIVND (reference sequence). This chain's CDR3 is CASSISLAEGLSYNEQFF. The CDR3 nucleotides read TGTGCCAGTAGTATAAGCCTAGCGGAGGGCCTCTCCTACAATGAGCAGTTCTTC. Combining the CDR3 with reference TRBV19 and TRBJ2-1 gives the whole variable domain DGGITQSPKYLFRKEGQNVTLSCEQNLNHDAMYWYRQDPGQGLRLIYYSQIVNDFQKGDIAEGYSVSREKKESFPLTVTSAQKNPTAFYLCASSISLAEGLSYNEQFFGPGTRLTVL.